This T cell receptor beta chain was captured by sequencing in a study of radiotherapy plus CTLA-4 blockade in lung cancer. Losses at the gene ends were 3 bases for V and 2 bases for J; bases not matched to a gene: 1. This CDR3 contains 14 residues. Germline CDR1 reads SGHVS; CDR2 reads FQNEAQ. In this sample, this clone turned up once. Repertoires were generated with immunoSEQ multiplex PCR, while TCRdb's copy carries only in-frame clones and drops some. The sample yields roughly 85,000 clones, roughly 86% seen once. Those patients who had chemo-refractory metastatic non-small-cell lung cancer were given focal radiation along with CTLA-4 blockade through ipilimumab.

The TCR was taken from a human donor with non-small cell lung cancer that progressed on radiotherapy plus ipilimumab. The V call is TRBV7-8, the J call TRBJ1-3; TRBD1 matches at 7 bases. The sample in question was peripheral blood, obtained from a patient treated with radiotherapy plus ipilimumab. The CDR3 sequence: CASSLTGTGNTIYF. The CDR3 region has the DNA TGTGCCAGCAGCTTGACAGGGACTGGAAACACCATATATTTT.